This TCR beta chain comes out of a study of CD8 T cells in ankylosing spondylitis. Overall study findings and caveats: One TCR beta motif, made up of roughly 8 highly homologous variants, appeared characteristic of ankylosing spondylitis blood.

This clonotype showed up just a few times. The target antigen is unknown. TCRdb re-called the 5' RACE reads through MiXCR, storing one row per CDR3 protein. The data contain fewer than 500,000 distinct CDR3 sequences, 20% to 25% of them seen just once; the ten biggest clones take up 16%. Germline V gene sequence: CDR1 KGHSH, CDR2 LQKENI. The CDR3 sequence is 13 residues long. Germline trimming cut 5 bases from V and 6 bases from J; bases unmatched to any gene: 4. The V gene is TRBV18, the J gene TRBJ1-2, with 9 bases fitting TRBD1. The sequenced material came from blood, either unsorted or a sorted T cell fraction (not recorded which). This TCR was recovered from a male donor with ankylosing spondylitis. CDR3 in DNA: TGTGCCAGCTCAGCCCGGGACAGGGATGGCTACACCTTC. It codes for CASSARDRDGYTF.